Listed here are 2 T cell receptor beta chains from one sample, sequenced in a study of read filtering for tumor transcriptome and immune sequencing. Molecular barcoded adaptors covering alpha/delta and beta/gamma chains were used on roughly 400 ng RNA. TCRdb passed the reads through MiXCR, listing each CDR3 protein once. The sample has approximately 65,000 distinct CDR3 sequences, about 15% seen once. Sequenced input: a population of CD138-negative cells sorted from bone marrow. The receptors were gathered from a donor aged 40 or over with multiple myeloma.

This clonotype occurred many times. The chain links TRBV29-1 to TRBJ2-1; 10 bases map to TRBD2. V shed 4 bases, J shed 6 bases, and the junction held 6 bases outside the gene matches. This CDR3 has 14 amino acids. CDR1 and CDR2 from the germline V gene are SQVTM and ANQGSEA. CDR3 sequence: CSVAVAGGPNEQFF. DNA for the CDR3: TGCAGCGTTGCGGTAGCGGGAGGTCCCAATGAGCAGTTCTTC.

The chain employs TRBV27 and TRBJ2-7; unclear D gene. Trimming pared 10 bases from V and 6 bases from J, leaving 13 bases between. CDR1 MNHEY and CDR2 SMNVEV come from the germline V gene (reference sequence). This CDR3 spans 11 amino acids. CDR3 region: CAIHRGSEQYF. Here the CDR3 DNA reads TGTGCCATACATCGTGGCAGCGAGCAGTACTTC.